The 7 T cell receptor beta chains reported below all come from one sample, sequenced in a study of T cells in Graves' hyperthyroidism and ophthalmopathy. Amplified TCR beta CDR3 regions derived from RNA transcripts. HTBI primers were the set used in a first-round RT-PCR of the TCR CDR3. TCRdb recomputed calls from the multiplex PCR reads with MiXCR, one row per CDR3 protein. The repertoire holds more than 350,000 distinct CDR3 sequences, approximately 18% seen once, with approximately 30% in the top ten. The sequenced material came from blood. These TCRs come from a woman aged 30 to 39 with Graves' hyperthyroidism that later progressed to Graves' ophthalmopathy.

The chain couples TRBV7-9 to TRBJ1-5; possibly TRBD1 for D (6 bases). Germline assignment: CDR1 SEHNR and CDR2 FQNEAQ (reference sequence). CDR3 length equals 13 residues. The V end lost 5 bases, the J end lost 7 bases, and 12 bases lay between the germline ends. The CDR3 DNA reads as TGTGCCAGCAGCCCCGGACAGTCCCAGCCCCAGCATTTT. It encodes CASSPGQSQPQHF.

This clonotype occurred a few times. The chain combines TRBV20-1 with TRBJ1-5; 8 nucleotides agree with TRBD1. The CDR3 spans 15 residues. Looked up from germline, CDR1 is DFQATT and CDR2 is SNEGSKA (reference sequence). V was clipped by 0 bases and J by 4 bases; unmatched bases: 5. The CDR3 sequence: CSARDPTGENQPQHF. The DNA for the CDR3 is TGCAGTGCTAGAGACCCGACAGGGGAGAATCAGCCCCAGCATTTT.

This clonotype has a count of ten or more. This chain joins TRBV3-1 and TRBJ2-4; 8 bases align to TRBD2. Germline values: CDR1 LGHDT, CDR2 YNNKEL (reference sequence). V shed 6 bases, J shed 2 bases, and the junction held 9 bases outside the gene matches. The CDR3 runs 16 residues. The CDR3 bases are TGTGCCAGCAGGGATAGCGGGGCCGGGACCAAAAACATTCAGTACTTC. This codes for CASRDSGAGTKNIQYF.

Many counts were recorded for this clonotype. The V and J genes are TRBV27 and TRBJ1-1; possibly TRBD1 for D (6 bases). V gave up 4 bases and J gave up 0 bases, with 9 bases separating them. The germline V gene has CDR1 MNHEY and CDR2 SMNVEV (reference sequence). The CDR3 totals 14 residues. CDR3 nucleotides: TGTGCCAGCAGTTGGCAGGGGCTGAACACTGAAGCTTTCTTT. This translates into CASSWQGLNTEAFF.

In this sample, this clonotype turned up many times. The V call is TRBV7-8, the J call TRBJ2-2; 9 positions match TRBD2. J lost 6 bases, V lost 2 bases, and 7 bases had no gene match. Germline V gives CDR1 SGHVS, CDR2 FQNEAQ. The CDR3 extends over 16 amino acids. CDR3 sequence: CASSLLPSGASGELFF. In nucleotides, the CDR3 is TGTGCCAGCAGCTTACTTCCTAGCGGGGCATCCGGGGAGCTGTTTTTT.

This clonotype was observed many times. V gene TRBV20-1 combines with J gene TRBJ2-7; TRBD2 matches 14 bases. Germline assignment: CDR1 DFQATT and CDR2 SNEGSKA (reference sequence). With V trimmed by 1 base and J by 5 bases, 4 bases remained unmatched. The CDR3 is 15 residues long. DNA for the CDR3: TGCAGTGCTAGAGGGACTAGCGGGAGGTCTAACGAGCAGTACTTC. The encoded protein is CSARGTSGRSNEQYF.

This clonotype was seen at least ten times. The CDR3 region has the DNA TGTGCCAGCAGCTTCGGGACTACCAACAATGAGCAGTTCTTC. Its protein product is CASSFGTTNNEQFF. This chain connects TRBV7-2 to TRBJ2-1, with 7 nucleotides matching TRBD2. This CDR3 spans 14 amino acids. Germline trimming cut 3 bases from V and 5 bases from J; bases unmatched to any gene: 4. Germline V gene lookup returns CDR1 SGHTA and CDR2 FQGNSA.